This T cell receptor (beta chain) was profiled in a study of blood T cells in healthy people across ages. Notes on the study in general: More naive CD4+ cells and higher diversity were found in long-lived than in aged donors. Unsorted PBMCs ruled out conclusive naive versus antigen-experienced comparison.

The use of a sample-barcoded 5' primer and a J-beta primer mix characterized a second PCR of 7 to 11 cycles. The template-switch adaptor, which had 12 random nucleotides, put a tag on each cDNA molecule. TCRdb redid the calling of the 5' RACE reads with MiXCR, one entry per CDR3 protein. Of some 1.4 million distinct CDR3 sequences in the sample, approximately 42% were seen once. There are many counts of this clonotype. Its specificity is not known. Russia was home to the donors, healthy Caucasian individuals aged about 6 to 90. The length of the CDR3 is 16 residues. V was cut by 5 bases and J by 2 bases, with 18 bases left in between. CDR1 is MGHRA, CDR2 YSYEKL, per germline.

The chain combines TRBV4-1 with TRBJ2-5; perhaps TRBD2 as D (6 bases). The clonotype originates from a woman between 18 and 29 years old in good health. The sample comprised blood. Here the CDR3 reads CASSTRDGFIQETQYF. The DNA for the CDR3 is TGCGCCAGCAGCACGCGGGACGGATTCATACAAGAGACCCAGTACTTC.